The 8 T cell receptor beta chains listed next were all sequenced from one sample in a study of cytomegalovirus exposure and HLA in healthy donors. Use of 60 Vbeta and 13 Jbeta primers characterized the PCR. This table comes from immunoSEQ multiplex PCR, and its TCRdb copy is limited to in-frame clones, with some not included. The sample consists of some 67,000 clones, approximately 92% of them appearing once. Sequenced material: PBMCs. The receptor source for this set is a woman aged 25 to 39 in good health and CMV-seropositive.

The rearrangement joins TRBV12-2 to TRBJ2-6; the table gives TRBD2 as D, unverified against the DNA. TRBV12-2 is labeled a pseudogene. The CDR3 has 21 residues. The chain's CDR3 is CASRLQGLAVSRRSGANVLTF. The CDR3 DNA is TGTGCAAGTCGCCTACAGGGACTAGCGGTTTCCCGTCGATCTGGGGCCAACGTCCTGACTTTC.

V and J are TRBV30 and TRBJ1-3, with TRBD1 as a possible D gene (5 bases). Trimming removed 0 bases at V and 3 bases at J, with 9 bases between. There are 14 residues in the CDR3. The germline V gene encodes CDR1 GTSNPN and CDR2 SVGIG (reference sequence). CDR3 residues: CAWSVGGFGNTIYF. The CDR3 DNA reads TGTGCCTGGAGTGTCGGGGGGTTTGGAAACACCATATATTTT. The full variable domain, with the rest looked up from reference TRBV30 and TRBJ1-3, is SQTIHQWPATLVQPVGSPLSLECTVEGTSNPNLYWYRQAAGRGLQLLFYSVGIGQISSEVPQNLSASRPQDRQFILSSKKLLLSDSGFYLCAWSVGGFGNTIYFGEGSWLTVV.

The chain employs TRBV30 and TRBJ1-5, with D perhaps TRBD1 (6 bases). The germline V gene has CDR1 GTSNPN and CDR2 SVGIG (reference sequence). Deletions cut 5 bases from V and 5 bases from J, with 16 bases between. CDR3 length equals 14 residues. The CDR3 spells CAWGRGGRDQPQHF. The CDR3 DNA sequence: TGTGCCTGGGGTCGGGGGGGGCGAGATCAGCCCCAGCATTTT.

This chain joins TRBV5-1 and TRBJ2-4; no reliable D call. Trimming removed 4 bases at V and 1 base at J, with 21 bases between. This CDR3 is built from 18 residues. The germline gives CDR1 SGHRS, CDR2 YFSETQ. The CDR3 DNA follows: TGCGCCAGCAGCCCCCATCTTTTACGAGGTACGGCCAAAAACATTCAGTACTTC. Amino acids: CASSPHLLRGTAKNIQYF.

The chain has TRBV19 and TRBJ2-1; a weak D match, TRBD2 (6 bases). Trimming removed 6 bases from V and 5 bases from J, with 14 bases in between. The CDR3 runs 14 residues. CDR1 and CDR2 from the germline V gene are LNHDA and SQIVND (reference sequence). DNA of the CDR3: TGTGCCAGTAGCGAGCGGGCCAGACACAATGAGCAGTTCTTC. Translating gives CASSERARHNEQFF.

This chain connects TRBV7-2 to TRBJ2-3, with D unresolved. CDR3 size: 13 residues. The germline V gene has CDR1 SGHTA and CDR2 FQGNSA. Trimming cost V 0 bases and J 3 bases, with 4 bases left between them. The CDR3 region has the DNA TGTGCCAGCAGCTTAGCGGCTACAGATACGCAGTATTTT. Protein: CASSLAATDTQYF.

This clone has only one observation. The chain uses TRBV7-2 and TRBJ2-7, with 8 bases aligning to TRBD1. CDR3 length: 17 residues. Looked up from germline, CDR1 is SGHTA and CDR2 is FQGNSA. V dropped 0 bases and J dropped 2; count of bases not matched to a gene: 9. The CDR3 DNA reads as TGTACCAGCAGCTTAGCTCACGGACAGGGAAAGGCCTACGAGCAGTACTTC. This translates into CTSSLAHGQGKAYEQYF.

This sequence joins TRBV6-1 and TRBJ1-2, with TRBD1 identical over 7 bases. The V gene end was trimmed by 8 bases and the J gene end by 4 bases; junction bases not matched to a gene: 4. CDR1 and CDR2 from the germline V gene are MNHNS and SASEGT. This CDR3 has 12 residues. The CDR3 nucleotides are TGTGCCAGCCGAACAGGGGTCTATGGCTACACCTTC. Its protein product is CASRTGVYGYTF.